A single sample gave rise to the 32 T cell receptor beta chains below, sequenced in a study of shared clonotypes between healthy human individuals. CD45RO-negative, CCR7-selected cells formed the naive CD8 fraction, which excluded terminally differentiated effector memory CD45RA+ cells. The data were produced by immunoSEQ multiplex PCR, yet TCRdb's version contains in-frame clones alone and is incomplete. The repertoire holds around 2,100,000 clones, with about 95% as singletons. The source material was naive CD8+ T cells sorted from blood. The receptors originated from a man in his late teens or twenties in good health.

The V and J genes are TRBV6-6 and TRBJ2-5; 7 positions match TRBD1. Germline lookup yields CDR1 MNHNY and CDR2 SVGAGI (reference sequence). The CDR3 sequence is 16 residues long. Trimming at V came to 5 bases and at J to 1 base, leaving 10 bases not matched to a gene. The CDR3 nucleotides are TGTGCCAGCAGTCCCCCCCAGGGGGAAGGCCAAGAGACCCAGTACTTC. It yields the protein CASSPPQGEGQETQYF.

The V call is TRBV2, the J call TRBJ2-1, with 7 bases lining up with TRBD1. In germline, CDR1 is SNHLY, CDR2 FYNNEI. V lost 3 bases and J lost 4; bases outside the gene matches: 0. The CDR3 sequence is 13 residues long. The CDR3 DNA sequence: TGTGCCAGCAGTGAGACAGGGTACAATGAGCAGTTCTTC. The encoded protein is CASSETGYNEQFF.

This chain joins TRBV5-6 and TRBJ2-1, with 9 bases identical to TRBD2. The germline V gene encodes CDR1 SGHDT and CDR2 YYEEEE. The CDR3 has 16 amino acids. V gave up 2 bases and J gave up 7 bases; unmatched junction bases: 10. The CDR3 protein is CASSLVSGSSENEQFF. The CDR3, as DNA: TGTGCCAGCAGCTTAGTTAGCGGGAGTTCGGAGAATGAGCAGTTCTTC.

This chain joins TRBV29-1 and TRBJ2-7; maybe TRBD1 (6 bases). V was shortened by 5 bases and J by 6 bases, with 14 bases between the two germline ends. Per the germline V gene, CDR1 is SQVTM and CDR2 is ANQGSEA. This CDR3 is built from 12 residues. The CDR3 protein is CSVKDSPPEQYF. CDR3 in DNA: TGCAGCGTTAAGGACAGTCCGCCCGAGCAGTACTTC.

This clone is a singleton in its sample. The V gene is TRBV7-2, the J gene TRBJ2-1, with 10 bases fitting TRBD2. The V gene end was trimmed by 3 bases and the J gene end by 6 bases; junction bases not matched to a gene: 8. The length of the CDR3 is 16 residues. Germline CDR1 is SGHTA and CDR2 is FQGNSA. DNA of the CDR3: TGTGCCAGCAGCTTGAATCTAGCGGGGGTGAGCAATGAGCAGTTCTTC. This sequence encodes CASSLNLAGVSNEQFF.

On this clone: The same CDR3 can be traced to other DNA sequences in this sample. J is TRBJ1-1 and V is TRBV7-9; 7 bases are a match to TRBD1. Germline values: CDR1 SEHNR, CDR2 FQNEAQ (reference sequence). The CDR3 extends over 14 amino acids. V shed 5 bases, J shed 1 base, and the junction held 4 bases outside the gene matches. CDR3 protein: CASSPDRANTEAFF. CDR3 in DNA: TGTGCCAGCAGCCCCGACAGGGCGAACACTGAAGCTTTCTTT.

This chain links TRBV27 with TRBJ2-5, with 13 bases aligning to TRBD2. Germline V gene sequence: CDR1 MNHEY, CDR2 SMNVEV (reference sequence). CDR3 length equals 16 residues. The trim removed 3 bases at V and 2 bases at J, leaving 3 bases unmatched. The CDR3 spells CASSFGTSGVQETQYF. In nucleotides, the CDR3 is TGTGCCAGCAGTTTTGGGACTAGCGGGGTACAAGAGACCCAGTACTTC.

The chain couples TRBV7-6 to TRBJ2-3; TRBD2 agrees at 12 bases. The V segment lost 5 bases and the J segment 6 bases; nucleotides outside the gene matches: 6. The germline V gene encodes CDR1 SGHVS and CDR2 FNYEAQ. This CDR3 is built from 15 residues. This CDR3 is CASSLTSGGTDTQYF. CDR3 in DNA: TGTGCCAGCAGCCTTACTAGCGGGGGGACGGATACGCAGTATTTT.

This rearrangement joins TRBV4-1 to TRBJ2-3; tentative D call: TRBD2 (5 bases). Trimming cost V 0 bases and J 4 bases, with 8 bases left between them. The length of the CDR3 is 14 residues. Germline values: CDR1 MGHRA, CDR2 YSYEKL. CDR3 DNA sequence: TGCGCCAGCAGCCAAGAAGTTAGCGCAGATACGCAGTATTTT. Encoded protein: CASSQEVSADTQYF.

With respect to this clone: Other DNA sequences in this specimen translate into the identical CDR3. In nucleotides, the CDR3 is TGTGCCAGCAGCTTAGGGGGGCCCTCCTACAATGAGCAGTTCTTC. Its protein product is CASSLGGPSYNEQFF. The chain links TRBV7-9 to TRBJ2-1; weak D call: TRBD1 (6 bases). Trimming took 1 base from V and 0 from J, leaving 7 bases between them. This CDR3 contains 15 residues. CDR1 and CDR2 (germline): SEHNR, FQNEAQ (reference sequence).

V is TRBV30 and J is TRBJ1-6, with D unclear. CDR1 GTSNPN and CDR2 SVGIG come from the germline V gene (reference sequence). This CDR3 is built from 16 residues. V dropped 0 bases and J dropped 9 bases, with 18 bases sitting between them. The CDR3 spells CAWSVTRPWDGSPLHF. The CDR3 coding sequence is TGTGCCTGGAGTGTCACCCGACCCTGGGATGGTTCACCCCTCCACTTT.

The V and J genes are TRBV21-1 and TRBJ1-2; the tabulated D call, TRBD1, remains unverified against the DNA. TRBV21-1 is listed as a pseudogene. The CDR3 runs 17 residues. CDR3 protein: CASSTGGWDRLYYGYTF. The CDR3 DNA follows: TGTGCCAGCAGCACTGGGGGGTGGGACAGGTTATACTATGGCTACACCTTC.

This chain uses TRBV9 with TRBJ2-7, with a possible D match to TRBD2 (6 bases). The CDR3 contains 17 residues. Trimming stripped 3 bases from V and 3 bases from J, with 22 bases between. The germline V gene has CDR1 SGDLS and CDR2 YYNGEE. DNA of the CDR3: TGTGCCAGCAGCGCCTCGGCTGGGGGACTTCCTTTCTACGAGCAGTACTTC. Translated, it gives CASSASAGGLPFYEQYF.

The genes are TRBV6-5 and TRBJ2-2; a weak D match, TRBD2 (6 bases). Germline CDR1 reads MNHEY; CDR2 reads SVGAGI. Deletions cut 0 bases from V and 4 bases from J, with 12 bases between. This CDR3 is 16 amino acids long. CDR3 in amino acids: CASSYSFPGGTGELFF. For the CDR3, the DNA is TGTGCCAGCAGTTACTCCTTTCCCGGGGGCACCGGGGAGCTGTTTTTT.

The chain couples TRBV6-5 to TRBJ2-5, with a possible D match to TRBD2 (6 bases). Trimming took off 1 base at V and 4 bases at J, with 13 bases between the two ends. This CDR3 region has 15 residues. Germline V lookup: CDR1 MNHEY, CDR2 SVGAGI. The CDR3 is CASSYYGGTPETQYF. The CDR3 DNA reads TGTGCCAGCAGTTACTATGGGGGGACCCCAGAGACCCAGTACTTC.

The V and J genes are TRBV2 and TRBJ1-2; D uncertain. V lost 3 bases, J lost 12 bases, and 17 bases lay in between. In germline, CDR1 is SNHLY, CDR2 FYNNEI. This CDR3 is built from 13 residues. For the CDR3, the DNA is TGTGCCAGCAGTGAGTCTAACAGTCCCCTGAACACCTTC. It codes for CASSESNSPLNTF.

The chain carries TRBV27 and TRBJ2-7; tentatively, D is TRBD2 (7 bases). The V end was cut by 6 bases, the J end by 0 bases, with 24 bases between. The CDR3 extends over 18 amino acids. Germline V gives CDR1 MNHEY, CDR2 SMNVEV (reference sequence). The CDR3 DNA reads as TGTGCCAGCAGCTTGGGGGGGCCATATGAAAAAAGCTCCTACGAGCAGTACTTC. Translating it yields CASSLGGPYEKSSYEQYF.

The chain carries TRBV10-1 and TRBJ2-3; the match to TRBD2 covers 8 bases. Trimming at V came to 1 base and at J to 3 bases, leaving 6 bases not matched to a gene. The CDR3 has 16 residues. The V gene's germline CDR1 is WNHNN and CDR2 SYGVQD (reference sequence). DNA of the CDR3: TGCGCCAGCAGTGAGTTTGCAGGCGGGGGGACAGATACGCAGTATTTT. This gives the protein CASSEFAGGGTDTQYF.

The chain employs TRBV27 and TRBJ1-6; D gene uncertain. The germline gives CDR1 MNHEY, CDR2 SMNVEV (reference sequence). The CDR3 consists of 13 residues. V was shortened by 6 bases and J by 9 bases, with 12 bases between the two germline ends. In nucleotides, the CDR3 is TGTGCCAGCAGCCCCACTATTTCTTCACCCCTCCACTTT. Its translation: CASSPTISSPLHF.

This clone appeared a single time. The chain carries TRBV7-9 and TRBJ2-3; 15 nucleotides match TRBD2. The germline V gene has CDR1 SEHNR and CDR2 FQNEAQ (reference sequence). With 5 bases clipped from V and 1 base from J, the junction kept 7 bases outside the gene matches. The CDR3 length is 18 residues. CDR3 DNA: TGTGCCAGCAGCCTGGGACTAGCGGGGGGCAATCGCACAGATACGCAGTATTTT. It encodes CASSLGLAGGNRTDTQYF.

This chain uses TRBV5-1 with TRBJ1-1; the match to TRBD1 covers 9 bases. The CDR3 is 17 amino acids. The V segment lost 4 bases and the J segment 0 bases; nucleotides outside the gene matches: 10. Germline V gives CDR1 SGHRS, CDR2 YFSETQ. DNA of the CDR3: TGCGCCAGCAGCACCGGACAGGGGCGGGCTCTGAACACTGAAGCTTTCTTT. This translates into CASSTGQGRALNTEAFF.

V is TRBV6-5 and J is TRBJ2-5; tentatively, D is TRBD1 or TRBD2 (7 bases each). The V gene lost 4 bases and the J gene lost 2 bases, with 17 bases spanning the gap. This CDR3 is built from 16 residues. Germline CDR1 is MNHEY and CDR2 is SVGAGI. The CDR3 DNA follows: TGTGCCAGCAGTTCCCCCGGGGAGGGGGCGCAAGAGACCCAGTACTTC. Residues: CASSSPGEGAQETQYF.

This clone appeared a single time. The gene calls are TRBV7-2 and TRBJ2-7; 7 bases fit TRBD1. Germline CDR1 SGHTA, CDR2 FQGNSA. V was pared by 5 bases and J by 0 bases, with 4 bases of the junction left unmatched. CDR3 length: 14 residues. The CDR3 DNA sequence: TGTGCCAGCAGCGCCGGGGACAGCTCCTACGAGCAGTACTTC. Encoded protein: CASSAGDSSYEQYF.

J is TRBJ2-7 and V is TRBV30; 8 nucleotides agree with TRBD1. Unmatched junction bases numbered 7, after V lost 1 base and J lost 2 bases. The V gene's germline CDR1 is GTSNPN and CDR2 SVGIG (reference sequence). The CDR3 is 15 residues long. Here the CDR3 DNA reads TGTGCCTGGAGTGCCTTACAGGGGGATCCCTACGAGCAGTACTTC. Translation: CAWSALQGDPYEQYF.

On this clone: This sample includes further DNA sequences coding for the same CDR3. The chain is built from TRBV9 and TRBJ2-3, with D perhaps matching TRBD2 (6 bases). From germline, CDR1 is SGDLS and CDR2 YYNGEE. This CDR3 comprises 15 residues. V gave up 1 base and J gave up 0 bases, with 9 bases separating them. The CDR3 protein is CASSVSGLSTDTQYF. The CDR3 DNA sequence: TGTGCCAGCAGCGTAAGCGGGCTTAGCACAGATACGCAGTATTTT.

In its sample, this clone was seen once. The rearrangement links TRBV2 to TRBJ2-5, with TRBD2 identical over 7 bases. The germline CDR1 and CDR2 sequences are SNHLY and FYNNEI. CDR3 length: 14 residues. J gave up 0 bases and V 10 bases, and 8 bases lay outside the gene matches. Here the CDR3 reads CATTSEGYQETQYF. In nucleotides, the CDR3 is TGTGCCACCACTAGCGAGGGATACCAAGAGACCCAGTACTTC.

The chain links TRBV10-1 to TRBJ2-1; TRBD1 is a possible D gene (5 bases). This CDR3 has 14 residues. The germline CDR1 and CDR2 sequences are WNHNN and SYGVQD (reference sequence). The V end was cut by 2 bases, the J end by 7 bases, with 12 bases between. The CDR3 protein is CASSEMGRENEQFF. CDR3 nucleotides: TGCGCCAGCAGTGAGATGGGCAGGGAAAATGAGCAGTTCTTC.

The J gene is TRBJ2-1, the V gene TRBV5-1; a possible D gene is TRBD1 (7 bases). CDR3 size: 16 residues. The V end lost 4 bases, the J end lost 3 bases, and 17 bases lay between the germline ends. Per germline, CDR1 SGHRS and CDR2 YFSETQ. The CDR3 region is CASSGGTDGLYNEQFF. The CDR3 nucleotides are TGCGCCAGCAGCGGAGGGACAGACGGTCTCTACAATGAGCAGTTCTTC.

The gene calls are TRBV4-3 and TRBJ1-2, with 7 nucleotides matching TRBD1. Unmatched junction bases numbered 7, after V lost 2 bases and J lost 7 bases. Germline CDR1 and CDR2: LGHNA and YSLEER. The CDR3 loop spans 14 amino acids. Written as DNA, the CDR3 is TGCGCCAGCAGCCAAACCCCGCGACAGGGTGGCTACACCTTC. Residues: CASSQTPRQGGYTF.

The CDR3 sequence: CASSFGGSLRSQHF. CDR3 coding DNA: TGTGCCAGCAGCTTCGGCGGGAGTCTCAGGTCCCAGCATTTT. The chain combines TRBV5-6 with TRBJ1-5; the D is unclear. Trimming took 2 bases from V and 11 from J, leaving 17 bases between them. The germline V gene has CDR1 SGHDT and CDR2 YYEEEE. CDR3 length: 14 amino acids.

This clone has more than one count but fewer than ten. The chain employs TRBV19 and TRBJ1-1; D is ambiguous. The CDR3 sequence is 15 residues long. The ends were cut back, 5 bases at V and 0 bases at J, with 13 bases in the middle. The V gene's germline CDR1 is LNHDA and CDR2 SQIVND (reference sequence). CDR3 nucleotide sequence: TGTGCCAGTAGTTCGATTGGGTGGCTGAACACTGAAGCTTTCTTT. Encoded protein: CASSSIGWLNTEAFF.

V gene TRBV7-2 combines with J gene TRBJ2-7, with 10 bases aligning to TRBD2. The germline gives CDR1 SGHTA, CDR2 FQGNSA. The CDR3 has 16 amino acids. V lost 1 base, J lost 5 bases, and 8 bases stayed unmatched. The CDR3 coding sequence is TGTGCCAGCAGCTTAGTGGGACTAGCGTCCGCCCACGAGCAGTACTTC. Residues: CASSLVGLASAHEQYF.